This T cell receptor beta chain stems from a study of T cells in Graves' hyperthyroidism and ophthalmopathy. About the study: Peripheral blood was secured at the point of initial diagnosis, before any treatment.

This clonotype was observed a handful of times. TCR beta CDR3 sequences were amplified from RNA transcripts. HTBI primers drove first-round RT-PCR of the TCR CDR3. MiXCR, applied by TCRdb to the multiplex PCR reads, yields one record per CDR3 protein. This sample has some 500,000 distinct CDR3 sequences, with approximately 14% found just once. Material for sequencing was blood. This TCR was sampled from a woman aged 18-29 years with Graves' hyperthyroidism.

Here the CDR3 reads CATSDPGTGEGEQYF. The DNA for the CDR3 is TGTGCCACCAGTGATCCCGGGACAGGGGAAGGTGAGCAGTACTTC. This chain connects TRBV24-1 to TRBJ2-7; 10 bases are shared with TRBD1. V lost 3 bases, J lost 7 bases, and 8 bases stayed unmatched. In germline, CDR1 is KGHDR, CDR2 SFDVKD. CDR3 length: 15 residues.